A single sample is the source of the 23 T cell receptor beta chains below, sequenced in a study of blood T cell repertoires in COVID-19. Only in-frame clones appear in the TCRdb table, and some are missing; sequencing was by immunoSEQ multiplex PCR. The data contain tens of thousands of clones, about 86% of them singletons. Sequencing was done on a sample of peripheral blood. Receptors originate from a man aged 50-59 years with active COVID-19.

This rearrangement joins TRBV5-1 to TRBJ2-1, with 11 bases that match TRBD2. Germline V gene sequence: CDR1 SGHRS, CDR2 YFSETQ. The trim removed 0 bases at V and 8 bases at J, leaving 4 bases unmatched. The CDR3 length is 15 residues. CDR3 DNA sequence: TGCGCCAGCAGCTTGGAAACTAGCGGGAGCGATGAGCAGTTCTTC. This gives the protein CASSLETSGSDEQFF.

CDR3 residues: CASSLSSQAYQETQYF. The CDR3 DNA reads as TGTGCCAGCAGTTTATCGTCCCAGGCATACCAAGAGACCCAGTACTTC. V is TRBV27 and J is TRBJ2-5; no firm D call. This CDR3 comprises 16 residues. Germline V gene data show CDR1 as MNHEY and CDR2 as SMNVEV (reference sequence). V shed 0 bases and J shed 0 bases, with 11 bases lying between them.

J is TRBJ1-1 and V is TRBV5-1; maybe TRBD1 (6 bases). With 1 base removed from V and 1 base from J, the gap between germline ends came to 11 bases. Germline assignment: CDR1 SGHRS and CDR2 YFSETQ. The CDR3 covers 15 residues. This CDR3 is CASSLWSGANTEAFF. CDR3 coding DNA: TGCGCCAGCAGCTTGTGGTCAGGGGCGAACACTGAAGCTTTCTTT.

The DNA of the CDR3 is TGTGCCATCACGCGGGACAGGGGTAGAAACACCATATATTTT. It specifies CAITRDRGRNTIYF. V usage is TRBV2 and J usage is TRBJ1-3; 10 nucleotides align to TRBD1. The CDR3 loop spans 14 amino acids. Germline CDR1 SNHLY, CDR2 FYNNEI. J lost 5 bases, V lost 10 bases, and 8 bases had no gene match.

The chain employs TRBV4-2 and TRBJ2-1; tentative D call: TRBD2 (5 bases). The ends were cut back, 1 base at V and 7 bases at J, with 17 bases in the middle. CDR3 length: 16 amino acids. Germline-derived CDR1 and CDR2 are LGHNA and YNFKEQ. The CDR3 spells CASSQALWRERNEQFF. As DNA, the CDR3 is TGTGCCAGCAGCCAAGCGCTCTGGCGCGAGCGGAATGAGCAGTTCTTC.

The gene calls are TRBV3-1 (or the pseudogene TRBV3-2) and TRBJ2-2; perhaps TRBD2 as D (6 bases). The V end lost 4 bases, the J end lost 4 bases, and 13 bases lay between the germline ends. Germline V gives CDR1 LGHDT, CDR2 YNNKEL (reference sequence). The CDR3 length is 15 residues. CDR3 bases: TGTGCCAGCAGCCGAAGCGGGCTCCTCACCGGGGAGCTGTTTTTT. It is translated as CASSRSGLLTGELFF.

The sample holds one count of this clone. The V call is TRBV9, the J call TRBJ1-3; weak D call: TRBD1 (6 bases). Looked up from germline, CDR1 is SGDLS and CDR2 is YYNGEE. Deletions cut 4 bases from V and 8 bases from J, with 16 bases between. This CDR3 is built from 14 residues. The CDR3 DNA is TGTGCCAGCAGCCCTCGACAGGATCGAGACACCATATATTTT. Translated, it gives CASSPRQDRDTIYF.

This chain connects TRBV7-8 to TRBJ2-3, with D possibly matching TRBD2 (6 bases). Germline loops: CDR1 SGHVS, CDR2 FQNEAQ. This CDR3 has 14 amino acids. Trimming left V 7 bases short and J 2 bases short, with 13 bases between. The CDR3 bases are TGTGCCAGCACGGCGGGATTTAACACAGATACGCAGTATTTT. This translates into CASTAGFNTDTQYF.

The chain couples TRBV5-4 to TRBJ1-2; 8 positions agree with TRBD1. V lost 5 bases and J lost 7; bases outside the gene matches: 13. The CDR3 has 15 amino acids. In germline, CDR1 is SGHNT, CDR2 YYREEE (reference sequence). CDR3 coding DNA: TGTGCCAGCAGTCCCGCCGGTGGACAGGGTTTTGGCTACACCTTC. It specifies CASSPAGGQGFGYTF.

This sequence joins TRBV5-5 and TRBJ2-2; TRBD2 might be the D (5 bases). The V end lost 7 bases, the J end lost 4 bases, and 17 bases lay between the germline ends. The CDR3 runs 15 residues. In germline, CDR1 is SGHKS, CDR2 YYEKEE (reference sequence). The chain's CDR3 is CASSPLGALTGELFF. The CDR3 DNA reads as TGTGCCAGCTCGCCCTTGGGAGCGCTCACCGGGGAGCTGTTTTTT.

V is TRBV29-1 and J is TRBJ2-2; TRBD2 matches 13 bases. V trimming: 6 bases; J trimming: 5 bases; junction bases outside the gene matches: 9. The V gene's germline CDR1 is SQVTM and CDR2 ANQGSEA. The CDR3 consists of 16 residues. The CDR3: CSVATSGRAGTGELFF. CDR3 coding DNA: TGCAGCGTGGCAACTAGCGGGAGGGCCGGAACCGGGGAGCTGTTTTTT.

This chain links TRBV4-1 with TRBJ2-3; 9 positions match TRBD1. The CDR3 has 16 amino acids. After removal of 4 bases from V and 4 bases from J, the junction contained 9 bases not matched to a gene. CDR1 is MGHRA, CDR2 YSYEKL, per germline. The CDR3 is CASSPQDRGRSDTQYF. The CDR3 DNA sequence: TGCGCCAGCAGCCCACAGGACAGGGGAAGGTCAGATACGCAGTATTTT.

The chain recombines TRBV5-1 with TRBJ1-1, with D maybe TRBD1 (6 bases). CDR3 length equals 14 residues. Looked up from germline, CDR1 is SGHRS and CDR2 is YFSETQ. The V end was cut by 4 bases, the J end by 7 bases, with 17 bases between. The CDR3, as DNA: TGCGCCAGCAGCATCGAACAGGGACCTCGTGAAGCTTTCTTT. Translation gives CASSIEQGPREAFF.

The rearrangement joins TRBV19 to TRBJ2-3; 9 bases match TRBD2. Germline V gives CDR1 LNHDA, CDR2 SQIVND (reference sequence). Trimming cost V 9 bases and J 4 bases; bases outside gene matches: 8. The CDR3 extends over 14 amino acids. CDR3 sequence (DNA): TGTGCCAGCCGTAGCGGGGGTTATTCAGATACGCAGTATTTT. This translates into CASRSGGYSDTQYF. The full variable domain, in which reference TRBV19 and TRBJ2-3 provide the parts outside the CDR3, is DGGITQSPKYLFRKEGQNVTLSCEQNLNHDAMYWYRQDPGQGLRLIYYSQIVNDFQKGDIAEGYSVSREKKESFPLTVTSAQKNPTAFYLCASRSGGYSDTQYFGPGTRLTVL.

The chain links TRBV9 to TRBJ2-1; TRBD2 might be the D (6 bases). The CDR3 runs 12 residues. Between the trimmed V and J ends, which lost 8 bases and 8 bases, there was a span of 14 bases. From germline, CDR1 is SGDLS and CDR2 YYNGEE. CDR3 amino acids: CASRGGGDEQFF. The CDR3 DNA sequence: TGTGCCAGTCGGGGAGGAGGGGATGAGCAGTTCTTC.

The sample holds a few counts of this clone. This rearrangement joins TRBV6-5 to TRBJ1-5; weak D call: TRBD1 (6 bases). Germline V gene data show CDR1 as MNHEY and CDR2 as SVGAGI. With 2 bases removed from V and 4 bases from J, the gap between germline ends came to 9 bases. This CDR3 comprises 14 residues. CDR3 region: CASSYGGANQPQHF. DNA of the CDR3: TGTGCCAGCAGTTACGGGGGGGCGAATCAGCCCCAGCATTTT.

This sequence joins TRBV5-4 and TRBJ2-2, with D maybe TRBD2 (7 bases). The CDR3 is 15 residues long. CDR1 and CDR2 (germline): SGHNT, YYREEE (reference sequence). The V end lost 7 bases, the J end lost 5 bases, and 18 bases lay between the germline ends. In DNA, the CDR3 is TGTGCCAGCCGCGGGTCGGGGGGCATAACCGGGGAGCTGTTTTTT. Residues: CASRGSGGITGELFF.

V and J are TRBV27 and TRBJ1-6; D may be TRBD1 (5 bases). Germline V gene sequence: CDR1 MNHEY, CDR2 SMNVEV (reference sequence). This CDR3 contains 15 residues. V lost 3 bases and J lost 7, with 13 bases in between. The CDR3 sequence is CASSLEGRLNSPLHF. CDR3 DNA sequence: TGTGCCAGCAGTTTGGAGGGACGGTTAAATTCACCCCTCCACTTT.

This clone has just one count. The V and J genes are TRBV5-6 and TRBJ2-4; TRBD2 might be the D (6 bases). The CDR3 runs 14 residues. Germline V gives CDR1 SGHDT, CDR2 YYEEEE. V was clipped by 4 bases and J by 5 bases, with 13 bases between them. The CDR3 is CASSRGTVENIQYF. CDR3 coding DNA: TGTGCCAGCAGCCGGGGGACGGTTGAAAACATTCAGTACTTC.

V usage is TRBV19 and J usage is TRBJ1-2; D is unclear. Trimming took 7 bases from V and 3 from J, leaving 18 bases between them. The length of the CDR3 is 15 residues. CDR1 is LNHDA and CDR2 is SQIVND in the germline V gene (reference sequence). Here the CDR3 reads CASNGLPPADYGYTF. CDR3 nucleotides: TGTGCCAGTAACGGACTCCCCCCGGCGGACTATGGCTACACCTTC.

The V gene is TRBV3-1 (or the pseudogene TRBV3-2), the J gene TRBJ1-1; tentatively, D is TRBD1 (6 bases). Germline V gene lookup returns CDR1 LGHDT and CDR2 YNNKEL (reference sequence). V lost 0 bases, J lost 3 bases, and 14 bases lay in between. The CDR3 spans 16 residues. As DNA, the CDR3 is TGTGCCAGCAGCCAAGATCGGCGGGGGGCCCACACTGAAGCTTTCTTT. It is translated as CASSQDRRGAHTEAFF.

The chain links TRBV28 to TRBJ1-1; D is perhaps TRBD1 (5 bases). V was shortened by 7 bases and J by 2 bases, with 14 bases between the two germline ends. Germline CDR1 is MDHEN and CDR2 is SYDVKM. This CDR3 spans 14 amino acids. The CDR3 nucleotides read TGTGCCAGCACAGGACAAGGATTAAACACTGAAGCTTTCTTT. Its translation: CASTGQGLNTEAFF.

The chain uses TRBV19 and TRBJ1-2; tentative D call: TRBD1 (5 bases). Germline CDR1 LNHDA, CDR2 SQIVND (reference sequence). This CDR3 comprises 14 residues. V lost 1 base and J lost 7, with 13 bases in between. The CDR3 nucleotides are TGTGCCAGTAGTATAGGTCTAGGGGTGGTTGGCTACACCTTC. Its protein is CASSIGLGVVGYTF.